The clone carrying this TCR beta chain was found many times. Its antigen is unknown. The record originates from a study of T cells in Graves' hyperthyroidism and ophthalmopathy. Study in general: The initial diagnosis was the point when peripheral blood was collected, ahead of any treatment. Study outcomes and limitations: Classification by a 13 V-J model distinguished ophthalmopathy from stable hyperthyroidism.

Pregnant or lactating patients were excluded, as were those with uncontrolled infection or other autoimmune disease. Orbital computed tomography and thyroid ultrasound, together with serum TRAb and thyroxine and clinical symptoms, were used for diagnoses. Regions amplified from RNA transcripts were the TCR beta CDR3 regions. HTBI primers were used for first-round RT-PCR of the TCR CDR3. One entry per CDR3 protein, called by TCRdb with MiXCR from the multiplex PCR reads. The repertoire consists of approximately 380,000 distinct CDR3 sequences, with around an eighth occurring once and the leading ten covering around 27%. The CDR3 extends over 14 amino acids. Germline V gene lookup returns CDR1 DFQATT and CDR2 SNEGSKA (reference sequence). V lost 7 bases, J lost 0 bases, and 6 bases stayed unmatched.

The V call is TRBV20-1, the J call TRBJ2-3; 8 bases are a match to TRBD2. The receptor's source is a middle-aged man with Graves' ophthalmopathy. Sequencing used blood. CDR3 DNA: TGCAGTGTTCGGCGGGAGGATAGCACAGATACGCAGTATTTT. This encodes CSVRREDSTDTQYF.